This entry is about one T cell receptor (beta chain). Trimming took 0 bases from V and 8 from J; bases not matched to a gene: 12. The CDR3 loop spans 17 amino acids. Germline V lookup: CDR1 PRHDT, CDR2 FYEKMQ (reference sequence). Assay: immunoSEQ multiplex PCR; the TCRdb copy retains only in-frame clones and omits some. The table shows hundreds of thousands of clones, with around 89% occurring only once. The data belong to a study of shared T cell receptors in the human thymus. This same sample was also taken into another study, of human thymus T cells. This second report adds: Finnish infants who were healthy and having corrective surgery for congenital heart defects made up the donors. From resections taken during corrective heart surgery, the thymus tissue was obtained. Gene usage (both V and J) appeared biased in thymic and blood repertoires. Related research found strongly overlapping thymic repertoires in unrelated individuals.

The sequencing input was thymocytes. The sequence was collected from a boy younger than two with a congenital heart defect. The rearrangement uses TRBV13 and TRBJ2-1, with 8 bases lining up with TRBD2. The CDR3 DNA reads TGTGCCAGCAGCTTAGGCCGGGGGGGACCCAGTTCTTATGAGCAGTTCTTC. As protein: CASSLGRGGPSSYEQFF.